A selection of T cell receptor beta chains follows, all from one sample in a study of graft-versus-host responses after intestinal transplantation. Assay: immunoSEQ multiplex PCR; the TCRdb copy retains only in-frame clones and omits some. The data contain about 10,000 clones, more than 75% of them singletons. The sequenced sample was PBMCs, obtained 242 days after intestinal transplant. The receptors derive from a human patient who received an intestinal transplant, so some T cells may come from the graft donor. Both conserved end residues are part of each CDR3. Fields, in order: D gene, V gene, J gene, clone size, CDR3 DNA, CDR3 protein. D genes are given only for firm matches. Some rows have no size entry. The others give once, few or many, or a class for an expanded clone.

d_call: TRBD1
v_call: TRBV9
j_call: TRBJ1-2
clone_size: once
cdr3_nt: TGTGCCAGCAGCCCAAGGACAGGGTACGGGTTAGGCTACACCTTC
cdr3_aa: CASSPRTGYGLGYTF

d_call: NA
v_call: TRBV28
j_call: TRBJ2-1
clone_size: NA
cdr3_nt: TGTGCCAGCAGTTTAAGGGGGGGCTTCAATGAGCAGTTCTTC
cdr3_aa: CASSLRGGFNEQFF

d_call: TRBD2
v_call: TRBV19
j_call: TRBJ2-1
clone_size: NA
cdr3_nt: TGTGCCAGTAGTAGGGCCGGGACTACCCCTAATGAGCAGTTCTTC
cdr3_aa: CASSRAGTTPNEQFF

d_call: NA
v_call: TRBV7-2
j_call: TRBJ1-1
clone_size: NA
cdr3_nt: TGTGCCAGCAGCTGGGGTAGGTCGAACACTGAAGCTTTCTTT
cdr3_aa: CASSWGRSNTEAFF

d_call: TRBD2
v_call: TRBV7-6
j_call: TRBJ2-6
clone_size: NA
cdr3_nt: TGTGCCAGCAGCTTACTAGCGGGAGTATCTGGGGCCAACGTCCTGACTTTC
cdr3_aa: CASSLLAGVSGANVLTF

d_call: NA
v_call: TRBV7-9
j_call: TRBJ2-7
clone_size: NA
cdr3_nt: TGTGCCAGCAGACCCGGGACACCTACCTACGAGCAGCACTTC
cdr3_aa: CASRPGTPTYEQHF

d_call: TRBD2
v_call: TRBV18
j_call: TRBJ2-1
clone_size: NA
cdr3_nt: TGTGCCAGCTCACCACTTCTAGCGGGAGCTTACAATGAGCAGTTCTTC
cdr3_aa: CASSPLLAGAYNEQFF

d_call: NA
v_call: TRBV4-2
j_call: TRBJ2-2
clone_size: NA
cdr3_nt: TGTGCCAGCAGCCTGCGTGCAGGCTTAAACACCGGGGAGCTGTTTTTT
cdr3_aa: CASSLRAGLNTGELFF

d_call: TRBD2
v_call: TRBV10-3
j_call: TRBJ2-3
clone_size: NA
cdr3_nt: TGTGCCATCAGTGAACTTTGGCTAGCGGGGTCTAGCACAGATACGCAGTATTTT
cdr3_aa: CAISELWLAGSSTDTQYF

d_call: NA
v_call: TRBV21-1
j_call: TRBJ1-5
clone_size: NA
cdr3_nt: TGTGCCAGCAGCAATTTAATAGAGGGGCCACCCGCCATTTACAATCAGCCCCAGCATTTT
cdr3_aa: CASSNLIEGPPAIYNQPQHF

d_call: NA
v_call: TRBV6-6
j_call: TRBJ2-5
clone_size: NA
cdr3_nt: TGTGCCAGCAGTTACTCGGGTGCTTTTGCAGAGACCCAGTACTTC
cdr3_aa: CASSYSGAFAETQYF

d_call: TRBD2
v_call: TRBV7-3
j_call: TRBJ2-1
clone_size: NA
cdr3_nt: TGTGCCAGCAGCCCCTCGGGACTAGCGGCGTACGAGCAGTTCTTC
cdr3_aa: CASSPSGLAAYEQFF

d_call: TRBD1
v_call: TRBV10-3
j_call: TRBJ2-3
clone_size: NA
cdr3_nt: TGTGCCATCAGTGAGTCCGGGACAGGGTCGTTCCATACGCAGTATTTT
cdr3_aa: CAISESGTGSFHTQYF

d_call: NA
v_call: TRBV6-5
j_call: TRBJ2-3
clone_size: NA
cdr3_nt: TGTGCCAGCAAGGGGGGTGGTTATACGCAGTATTTT
cdr3_aa: CASKGGGYTQYF

d_call: TRBD2
v_call: TRBV28
j_call: TRBJ2-1
clone_size: NA
cdr3_nt: TGTGCCAGCAGTTTAGGTGGGACTAACAATGAGCAGTTCTTC
cdr3_aa: CASSLGGTNNEQFF

d_call: NA
v_call: TRBV4-1
j_call: TRBJ1-5
clone_size: once
cdr3_nt: TGCGCCAGCAGCCAAGGACAAGTTCAGCCCCAGCATTTT
cdr3_aa: CASSQGQVQPQHF

d_call: NA
v_call: TRBV13
j_call: TRBJ2-1
clone_size: NA
cdr3_nt: TGTGCCAGCAGCTTAGCGAACAGGGATGAGCAGTTCTTC
cdr3_aa: CASSLANRDEQFF

d_call: TRBD2
v_call: TRBV18
j_call: TRBJ2-3
clone_size: NA
cdr3_nt: TGTGCCAGCTCCCCCTGGACTAGCGGGAGTGGAGCACGGACAGATACGCAGTATTTT
cdr3_aa: CASSPWTSGSGARTDTQYF

d_call: TRBD1
v_call: TRBV9
j_call: TRBJ2-3
clone_size: NA
cdr3_nt: TGTGCCAGCACCAATGAGGGACAGGGAACAGATACGCAGTATTTT
cdr3_aa: CASTNEGQGTDTQYF